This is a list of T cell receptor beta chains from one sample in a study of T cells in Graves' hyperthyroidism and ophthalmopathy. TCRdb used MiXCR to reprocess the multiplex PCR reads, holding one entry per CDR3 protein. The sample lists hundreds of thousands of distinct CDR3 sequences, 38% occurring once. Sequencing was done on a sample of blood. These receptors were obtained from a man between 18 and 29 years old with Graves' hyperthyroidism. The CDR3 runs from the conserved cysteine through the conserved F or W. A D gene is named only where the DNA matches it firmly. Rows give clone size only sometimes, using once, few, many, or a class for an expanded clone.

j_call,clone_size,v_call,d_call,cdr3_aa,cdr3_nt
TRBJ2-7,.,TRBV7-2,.,CASSEEQYSYEQYF,TGTGCCAGCAGTGAGGAACAGTACTCCTACGAGCAGTACTTC
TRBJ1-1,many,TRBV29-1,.,CSVEKGEAFF,TGCAGCGTTGAAAAAGGTGAAGCTTTCTTT
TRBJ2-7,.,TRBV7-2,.,CASSSRKGPNEQYF,TGTGCCAGCAGCTCTCGAAAGGGACCTAACGAGCAGTACTTC
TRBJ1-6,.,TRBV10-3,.,CAISAGQADNSPLHF,TGTGCCATCAGTGCAGGGCAGGCGGATAATTCACCCCTCCACTTT
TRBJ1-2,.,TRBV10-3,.,CAISERGRNGYTF,TGTGCCATCAGTGAGCGAGGGAGGAATGGCTACACCTTC
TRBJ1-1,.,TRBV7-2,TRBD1,CASSLVGAPGGRTEAFF,TGTGCCAGCAGCTTAGTGGGGGCCCCAGGGGGCCGGACTGAAGCTTTCTTT
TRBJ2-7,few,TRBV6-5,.,CASSNEYGREQYF,TGTGCCAGCAGTAACGAGTACGGTCGGGAGCAGTACTTC
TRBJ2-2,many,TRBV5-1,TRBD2,CASSWSAGSGDTGELFF,TGCGCCAGCAGCTGGTCGGCGGGTAGCGGGGACACCGGGGAGCTGTTTTTT
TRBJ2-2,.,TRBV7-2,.,CASSFGTWGTNTGELFF,TGTGCCAGCAGCTTCGGGACTTGGGGCACAAACACCGGGGAGCTGTTTTTT
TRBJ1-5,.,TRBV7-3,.,CASSPEGPRGPYSNQPQHF,TGTGCCAGCAGCCCAGAAGGGCCAAGGGGTCCTTATAGCAATCAGCCCCAGCATTTT
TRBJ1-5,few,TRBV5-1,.,CASSFTGPQPQHF,TGCGCCAGCAGCTTCACGGGGCCTCAGCCCCAGCATTTT
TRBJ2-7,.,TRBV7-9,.,CASSLADTISYEQYF,TGTGCCAGCAGCTTAGCCGACACGATTTCCTACGAGCAGTACTTC
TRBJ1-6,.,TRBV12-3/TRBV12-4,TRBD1,CASNLGTVASPLHF,TGTGCCAGCAACCTAGGGACAGTCGCTTCACCCCTCCACTTT
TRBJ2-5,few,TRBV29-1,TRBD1,CSVWDREGETQYF,TGCAGCGTTTGGGACAGGGAGGGGGAGACCCAGTACTTC
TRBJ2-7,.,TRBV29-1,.,CSVDAGTSGYF,TGCAGCGTCGACGCAGGGACCTCCGGGTACTTC
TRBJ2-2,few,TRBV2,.,CASRPIGTPNTGELFF,TGTGCCAGCAGACCGATTGGGACTCCGAACACCGGGGAGCTGTTTTTT
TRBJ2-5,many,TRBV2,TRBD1,CASRQGVETQYF,TGTGCCAGCAGGCAGGGGGTGGAGACCCAGTACTTC
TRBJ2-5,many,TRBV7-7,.,CASSLGFEGAIQETQYF,TGTGCTAGCAGCTTAGGATTTGAGGGAGCCATACAAGAGACCCAGTACTTC
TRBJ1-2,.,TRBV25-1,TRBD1,CASSRGQASGGYTF,TGTGCCAGCAGTAGAGGACAGGCGTCGGGTGGCTACACCTTC
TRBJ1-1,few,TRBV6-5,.,CASSYGAMNTEAFF,TGTGCCAGCAGTTACGGGGCTATGAACACTGAAGCTTTCTTT
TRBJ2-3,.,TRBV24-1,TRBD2,CATSDFSAGGDDTQYF,TGTGCCACCAGTGATTTTTCGGCGGGAGGGGACGATACGCAGTATTTT
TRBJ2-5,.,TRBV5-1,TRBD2,CASSFISGGADETQYF,TGCGCCAGCAGCTTTATCAGCGGGGGGGCAGATGAGACCCAGTACTTC
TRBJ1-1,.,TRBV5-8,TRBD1,CASSLRDRGLNTEAFF,TGTGCCAGCAGCTTGCGGGACAGGGGACTGAACACTGAAGCTTTCTTT
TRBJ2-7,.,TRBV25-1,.,CAPRLGASSYEQYF,TGTGCCCCTAGGTTGGGGGCTAGCTCCTACGAGCAGTACTTC
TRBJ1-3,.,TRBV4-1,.,CASSQVEGQRGGNTIYF,TGCGCCAGCAGCCAAGTTGAAGGGCAACGTGGCGGAAACACCATATATTTT
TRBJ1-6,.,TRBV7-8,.,CASSPRASPLHF,TGTGCCAGCAGCCCCAGGGCATCACCCCTCCACTTT
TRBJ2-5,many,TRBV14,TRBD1,CASSPLFSGTGLLETQYF,TGTGCCAGCAGCCCCTTATTCTCCGGGACAGGGTTGTTAGAGACCCAGTACTTC
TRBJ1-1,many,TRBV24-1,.,CATSDPPEAFF,TGTGCCACCAGTGATCCCCCTGAAGCTTTCTTT
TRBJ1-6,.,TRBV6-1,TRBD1,CAISEAGQSLHF,TGTGCCATCAGTGAAGCGGGACAGTCCCTCCACTTT
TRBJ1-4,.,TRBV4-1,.,CASSQATSLFF,TGCGCCAGCAGCCAAGCTACTTCTCTGTTTTTT
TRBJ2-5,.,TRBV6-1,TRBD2,CASGTSGIQETQYF,TGTGCCAGTGGGACTAGCGGGATCCAAGAGACCCAGTACTTC
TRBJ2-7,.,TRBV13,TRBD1,CASSSELGTAIYEQYF,TGTGCCAGCAGCTCAGAGTTAGGGACAGCTATATACGAGCAGTACTTC
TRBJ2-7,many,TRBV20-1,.,CSASPAYEQYF,TGCAGTGCTAGCCCAGCCTACGAGCAGTACTTC
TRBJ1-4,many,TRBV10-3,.,CAISESGATNEKLFF,TGTGCCATCAGTGAGTCGGGGGCAACTAATGAAAAACTGTTTTTT
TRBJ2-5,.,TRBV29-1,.,CSLGRAGETQYF,TGCAGCTTAGGAAGGGCGGGGGAGACCCAGTACTTC
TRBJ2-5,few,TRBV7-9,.,CASSSLRTNQETQYF,TGTGCCAGCAGCTCCCTAAGGACCAACCAAGAGACCCAGTACTTC
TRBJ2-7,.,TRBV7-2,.,CASSPPLVSNEQYF,TGTGCCAGCAGTCCCCCTCTGGTCAGCAACGAGCAGTACTTC
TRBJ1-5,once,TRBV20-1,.,CSAGGLQDQPQHF,TGCAGTGCTGGCGGGCTGCAGGATCAGCCCCAGCATTTT
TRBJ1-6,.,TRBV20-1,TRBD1,CSARRVGGQGNNSPLHF,TGCAGTGCTAGGCGGGTCGGCGGACAGGGTAATAATTCACCCCTCCACTTT
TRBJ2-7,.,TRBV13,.,CASSHWALPEQYF,TGTGCCAGCAGCCATTGGGCCCTCCCCGAGCAGTACTTC
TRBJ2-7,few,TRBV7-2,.,CASSHRDRPDYEQYF,TGTGCCAGCAGCCACCGTGATCGACCGGACTACGAGCAGTACTTC
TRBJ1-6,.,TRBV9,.,CASSPSLYNSPLHF,TGTGCCAGCAGCCCTAGCCTATATAATTCACCCCTCCACTTT
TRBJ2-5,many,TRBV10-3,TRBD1,CAIRGTDQETQYF,TGTGCCATCAGGGGGACAGACCAAGAGACCCAGTACTTC
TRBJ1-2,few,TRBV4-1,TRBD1,CASSQQDRGHGYTF,TGCGCCAGCAGCCAACAGGACAGGGGGCATGGCTACACCTTC
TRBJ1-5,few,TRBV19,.,CASKGGRAPQHF,TGTGCCAGTAAGGGGGGCCGGGCCCCCCAGCATTTT